This entry concerns a single T cell receptor beta chain. Measured with immunoSEQ multiplex PCR; TCRdb has only the in-frame clones, and not every one. Found here are some 100,000 clones, around 88% of them singletons; the top ten hold 14%. The data belong to a study of control samples from healthy donors and cancer patients. Germline CDR1 reads KGHSH; CDR2 reads LQKENI. With V trimmed by 0 bases and J by 4 bases, 2 bases remained unmatched. CDR3 size: 15 residues. V usage is TRBV18 and J usage is TRBJ2-3, with 9 nucleotides matching TRBD1. The TCR sequence derives from a man aged 25 to 40 in good health. Source material: blood. The CDR3, as DNA: TGTGCCAGCTCACCACCGGGACAGGGAGCAGATACGCAGTATTTT. The encoded protein is CASSPPGQGADTQYF.